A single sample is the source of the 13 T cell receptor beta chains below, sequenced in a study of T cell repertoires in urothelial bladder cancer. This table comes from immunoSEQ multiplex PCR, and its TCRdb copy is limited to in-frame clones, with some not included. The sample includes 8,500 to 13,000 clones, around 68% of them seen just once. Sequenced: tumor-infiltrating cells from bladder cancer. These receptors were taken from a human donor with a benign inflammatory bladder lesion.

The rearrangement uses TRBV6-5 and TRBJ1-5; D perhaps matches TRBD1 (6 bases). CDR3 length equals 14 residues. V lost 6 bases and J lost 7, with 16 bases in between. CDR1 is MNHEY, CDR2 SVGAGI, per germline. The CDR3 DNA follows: TGTGCCAGCAGCGAGGGGCAGGGGAGACAGCCCCAGCATTTT. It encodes CASSEGQGRQPQHF.

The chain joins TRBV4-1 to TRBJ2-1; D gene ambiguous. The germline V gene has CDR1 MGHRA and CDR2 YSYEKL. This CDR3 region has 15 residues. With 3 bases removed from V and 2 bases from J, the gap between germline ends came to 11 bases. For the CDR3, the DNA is TGCGCCAGCAGCCAGATCCCTTTACCCTACAATGAGCAGTTCTTC. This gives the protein CASSQIPLPYNEQFF.

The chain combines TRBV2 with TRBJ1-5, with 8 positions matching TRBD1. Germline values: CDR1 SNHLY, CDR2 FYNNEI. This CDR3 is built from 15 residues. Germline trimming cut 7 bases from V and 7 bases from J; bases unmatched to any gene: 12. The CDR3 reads CASTPRTGGNQPQHF. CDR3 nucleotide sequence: TGTGCCAGCACCCCAAGAACAGGGGGAAACCAGCCCCAGCATTTT.

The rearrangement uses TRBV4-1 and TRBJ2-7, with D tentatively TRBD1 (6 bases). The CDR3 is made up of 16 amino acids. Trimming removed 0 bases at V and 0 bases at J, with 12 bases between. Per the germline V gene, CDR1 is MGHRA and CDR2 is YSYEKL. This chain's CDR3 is CASSQEPQGSSYEQYF. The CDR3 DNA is TGCGCCAGCAGCCAAGAGCCTCAGGGGAGCTCCTACGAGCAGTACTTC.

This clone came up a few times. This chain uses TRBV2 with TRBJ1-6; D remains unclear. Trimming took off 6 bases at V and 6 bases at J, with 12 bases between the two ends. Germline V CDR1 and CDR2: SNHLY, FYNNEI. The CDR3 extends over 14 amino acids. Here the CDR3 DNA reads TGTGCCAGCAGGGAGGCGGACTTTAATTCACCCCTCCACTTT. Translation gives CASREADFNSPLHF.

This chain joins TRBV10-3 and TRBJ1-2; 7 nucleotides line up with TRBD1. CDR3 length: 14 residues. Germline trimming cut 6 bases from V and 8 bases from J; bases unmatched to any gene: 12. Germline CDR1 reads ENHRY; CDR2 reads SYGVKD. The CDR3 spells CAIRTDRDVRGYTF. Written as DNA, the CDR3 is TGTGCCATCAGAACCGACAGGGACGTAAGAGGCTACACCTTC.

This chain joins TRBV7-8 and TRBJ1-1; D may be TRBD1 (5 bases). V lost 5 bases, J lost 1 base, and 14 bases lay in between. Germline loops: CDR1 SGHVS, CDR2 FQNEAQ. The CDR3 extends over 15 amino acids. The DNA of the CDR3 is TGTGCCAGCAGCGCCCGACAGACGCCGAACACTGAAGCTTTCTTT. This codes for CASSARQTPNTEAFF.

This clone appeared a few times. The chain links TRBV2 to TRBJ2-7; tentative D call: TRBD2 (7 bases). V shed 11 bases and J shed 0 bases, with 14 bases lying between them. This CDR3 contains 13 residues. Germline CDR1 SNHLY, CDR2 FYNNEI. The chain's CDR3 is CAGRGAGSYEQYF. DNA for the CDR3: TGTGCCGGCCGGGGGGCCGGCTCCTACGAGCAGTACTTC.

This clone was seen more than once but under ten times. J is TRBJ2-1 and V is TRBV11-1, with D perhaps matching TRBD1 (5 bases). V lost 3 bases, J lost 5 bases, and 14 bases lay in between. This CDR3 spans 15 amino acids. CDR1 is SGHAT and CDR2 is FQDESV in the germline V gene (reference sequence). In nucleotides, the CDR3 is TGTGCCAGCAGCTTTGGACAACCAGGTGACAATGAGCAGTTCTTC. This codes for CASSFGQPGDNEQFF.

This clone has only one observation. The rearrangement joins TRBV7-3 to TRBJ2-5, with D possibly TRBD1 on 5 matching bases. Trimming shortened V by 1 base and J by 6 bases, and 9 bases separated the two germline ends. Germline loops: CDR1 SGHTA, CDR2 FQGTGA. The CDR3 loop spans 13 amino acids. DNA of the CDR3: TGTGCCAGCAGCTTAAGGGGCAGGCAGACCCAGTACTTC. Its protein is CASSLRGRQTQYF. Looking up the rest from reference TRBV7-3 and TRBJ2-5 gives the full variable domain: GAGVSQTPSNKVTEKGKYVELRCDPISGHTALYWYRQSLGQGPEFLIYFQGTGAADDSGLPNDRFFAVRPEGSVSTLKIQRTERGDSAVYLCASSLRGRQTQYFGPGTRLLVL.

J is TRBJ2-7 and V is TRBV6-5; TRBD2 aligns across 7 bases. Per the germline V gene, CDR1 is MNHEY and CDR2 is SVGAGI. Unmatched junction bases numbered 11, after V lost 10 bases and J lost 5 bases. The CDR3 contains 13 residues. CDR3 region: CAIHSSGKNEQYF. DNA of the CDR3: TGTGCCATCCACTCAAGCGGGAAGAACGAGCAGTACTTC.

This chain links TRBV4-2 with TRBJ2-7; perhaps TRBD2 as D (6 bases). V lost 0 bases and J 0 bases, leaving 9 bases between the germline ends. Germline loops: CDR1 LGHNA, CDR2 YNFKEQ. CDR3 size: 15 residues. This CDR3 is CASSQDPTSSYEQYF. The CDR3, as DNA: TGTGCCAGCAGCCAAGACCCGACTAGCTCCTACGAGCAGTACTTC.

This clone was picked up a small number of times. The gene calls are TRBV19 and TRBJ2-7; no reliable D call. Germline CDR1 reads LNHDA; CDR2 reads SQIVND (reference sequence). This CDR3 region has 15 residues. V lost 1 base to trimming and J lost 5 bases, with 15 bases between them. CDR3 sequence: CASSIGPGHGHEQYF. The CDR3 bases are TGTGCCAGTAGTATAGGGCCAGGCCATGGCCACGAGCAGTACTTC.